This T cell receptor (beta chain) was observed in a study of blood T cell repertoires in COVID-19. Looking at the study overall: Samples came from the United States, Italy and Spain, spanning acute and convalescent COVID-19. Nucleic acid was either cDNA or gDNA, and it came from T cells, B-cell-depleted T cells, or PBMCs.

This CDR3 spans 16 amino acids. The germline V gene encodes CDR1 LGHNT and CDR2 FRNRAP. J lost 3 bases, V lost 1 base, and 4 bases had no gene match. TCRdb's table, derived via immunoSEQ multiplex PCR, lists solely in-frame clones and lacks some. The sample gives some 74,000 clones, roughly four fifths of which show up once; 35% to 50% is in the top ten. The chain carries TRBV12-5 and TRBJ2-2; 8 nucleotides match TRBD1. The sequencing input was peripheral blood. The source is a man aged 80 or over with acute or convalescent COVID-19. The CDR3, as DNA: TGTGCTAGTGGTTTGGGGGGACAGGCGGACACCGGGGAGCTGTTTTTT. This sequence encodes CASGLGGQADTGELFF. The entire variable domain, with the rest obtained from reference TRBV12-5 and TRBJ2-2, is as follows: DARVTQTPRHKVTEMGQEVTMRCQPILGHNTVFWYRQTMMQGLELLAYFRNRAPLDDSGMPKDRFSAEMPDATLATLKIQPSEPRDSAVYFCASGLGGQADTGELFFGEGSRLTVL.